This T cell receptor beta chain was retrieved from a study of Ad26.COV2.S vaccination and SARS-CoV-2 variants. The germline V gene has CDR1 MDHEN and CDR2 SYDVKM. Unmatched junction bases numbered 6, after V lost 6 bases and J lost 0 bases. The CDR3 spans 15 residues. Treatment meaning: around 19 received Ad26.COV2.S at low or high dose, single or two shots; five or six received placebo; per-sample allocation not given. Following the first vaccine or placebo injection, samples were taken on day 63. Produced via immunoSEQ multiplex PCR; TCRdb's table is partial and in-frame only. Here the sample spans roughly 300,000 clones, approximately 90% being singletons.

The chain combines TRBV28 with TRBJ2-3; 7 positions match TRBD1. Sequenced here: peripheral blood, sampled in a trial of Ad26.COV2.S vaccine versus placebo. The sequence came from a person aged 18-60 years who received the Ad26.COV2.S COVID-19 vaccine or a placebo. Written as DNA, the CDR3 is TGTGCCAGCAGCCAACGACAGGGAAGCACAGATACGCAGTATTTT. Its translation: CASSQRQGSTDTQYF.